This T cell receptor beta chain was sequenced for a study of blood T cell repertoires in COVID-19. Assay: immunoSEQ multiplex PCR; the TCRdb copy retains only in-frame clones and omits some. The sample yields approximately 77,000 clones, over 85% seen once. Per the germline V gene, CDR1 is ENHRY and CDR2 is SYGVKD. Trimming left V 2 bases short and J 2 bases short, with 6 bases between. This CDR3 region has 13 residues. This clone was detected a few times. This sequence joins TRBV10-3 and TRBJ1-2, with unresolved D. The sequenced sample consisted of peripheral blood. The origin of this receptor is a man aged 50-60 years with active COVID-19. The CDR3 nucleotides are TGTGCCATCAGTGAGGAGGGAAACTATGGCTACACCTTC. This sequence encodes CAISEEGNYGYTF.